The source of this TCR beta chain is a study of blood T cells in healthy people across ages. The use of a sample-barcoded 5' primer and a J-beta primer mix characterized a second PCR of roughly 6 to 12 cycles. TCRdb re-derived calls from the 5' RACE reads in MiXCR, one entry per CDR3 protein. The sample has more than 1,400,000 distinct CDR3 sequences; around 39% are singletons. This clonotype was counted only a few times. What it binds is not known. Roughly 10 milliliters of peripheral blood were drawn from each donor into EDTA-treated tubes. Findings and caveats of the study: Naive T cell percentage showed a strong correlation with TCR beta diversity. Diversity of TCR beta per million T cells declined in a roughly linear way with age.

The sequencing input was blood. The TCR sequence derives from a woman under 30 in good health.

The CDR3 sequence: CSARTLTGWQETQYF. CDR3 nucleotides: TGCAGTGCTAGAACATTAACAGGTTGGCAGGAGACCCAGTACTTC. The chain is built from TRBV20-1 and TRBJ2-5; weak D call: TRBD1 (5 bases). Germline CDR1 is DFQATT and CDR2 is SNEGSKA (reference sequence). Trimming left V 2 bases short and J 5 bases short, with 18 bases between. The length of the CDR3 is 15 residues.